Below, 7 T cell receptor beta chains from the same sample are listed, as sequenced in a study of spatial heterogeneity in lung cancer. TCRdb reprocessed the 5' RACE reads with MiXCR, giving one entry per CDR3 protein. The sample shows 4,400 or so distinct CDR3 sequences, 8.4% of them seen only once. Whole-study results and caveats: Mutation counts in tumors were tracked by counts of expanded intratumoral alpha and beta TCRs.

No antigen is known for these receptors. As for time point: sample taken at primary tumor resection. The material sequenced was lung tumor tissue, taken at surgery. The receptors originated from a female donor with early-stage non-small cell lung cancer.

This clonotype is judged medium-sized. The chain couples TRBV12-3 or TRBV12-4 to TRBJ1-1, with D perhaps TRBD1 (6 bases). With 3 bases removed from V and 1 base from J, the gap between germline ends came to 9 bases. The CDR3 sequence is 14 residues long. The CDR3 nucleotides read TGTGCCAGCAGTTTCGGGGGACAGAACACTGAAGCTTTCTTT. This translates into CASSFGGQNTEAFF.

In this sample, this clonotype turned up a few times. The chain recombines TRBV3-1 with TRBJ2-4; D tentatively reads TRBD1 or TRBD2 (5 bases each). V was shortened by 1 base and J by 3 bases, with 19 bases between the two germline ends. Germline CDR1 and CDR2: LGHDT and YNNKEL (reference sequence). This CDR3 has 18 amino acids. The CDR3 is CASSQGSGPPQDKNIQYF. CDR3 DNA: TGTGCCAGCAGCCAAGGTTCGGGGCCGCCCCAAGACAAAAACATTCAGTACTTC.

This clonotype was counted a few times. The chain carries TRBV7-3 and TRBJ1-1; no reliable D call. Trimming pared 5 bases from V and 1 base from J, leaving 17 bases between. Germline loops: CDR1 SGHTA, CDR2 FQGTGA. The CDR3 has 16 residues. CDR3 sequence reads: CASSLIRGIRNTEAFF. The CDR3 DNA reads TGTGCCAGCAGCCTAATTCGCGGGATTCGGAACACTGAAGCTTTCTTT.

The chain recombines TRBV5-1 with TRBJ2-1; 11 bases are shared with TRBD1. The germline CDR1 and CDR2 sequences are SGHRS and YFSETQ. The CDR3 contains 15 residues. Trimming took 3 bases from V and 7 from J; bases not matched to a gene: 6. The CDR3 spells CASSSSGTGGNEQFF. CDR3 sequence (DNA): TGCGCCAGCAGCTCGTCCGGGACAGGGGGTAATGAGCAGTTCTTC.

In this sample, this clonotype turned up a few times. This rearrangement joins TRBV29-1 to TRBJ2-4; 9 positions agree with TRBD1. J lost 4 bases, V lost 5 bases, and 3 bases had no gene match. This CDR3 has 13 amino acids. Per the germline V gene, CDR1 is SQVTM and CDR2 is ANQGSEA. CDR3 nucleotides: TGCAGCGTTACCGGGACAGGGAAAAACATTCAGTACTTC. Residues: CSVTGTGKNIQYF. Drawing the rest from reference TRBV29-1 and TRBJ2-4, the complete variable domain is SAVISQKPSRDICQRGTSLTIQCQVDSQVTMMFWYRQQPGQSLTLIATANQGSEATYESGFVIDKFPISRPNLTFSTLTVSNMSPEDSSIYLCSVTGTGKNIQYFGAGTRLSVL.

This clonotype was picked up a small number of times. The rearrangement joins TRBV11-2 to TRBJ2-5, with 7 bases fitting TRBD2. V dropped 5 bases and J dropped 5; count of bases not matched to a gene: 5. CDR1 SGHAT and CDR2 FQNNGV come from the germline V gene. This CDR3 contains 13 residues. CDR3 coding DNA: TGTGCCAGCAGCCGTACTAGCGCGGAGACCCAGTACTTC. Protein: CASSRTSAETQYF.

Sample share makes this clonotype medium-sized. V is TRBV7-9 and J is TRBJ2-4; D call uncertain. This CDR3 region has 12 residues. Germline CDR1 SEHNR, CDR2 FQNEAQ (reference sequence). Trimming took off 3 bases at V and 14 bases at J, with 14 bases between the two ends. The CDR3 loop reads CASSLGSLMKYF. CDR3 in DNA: TGTGCCAGCAGCTTGGGCAGCCTCATGAAGTACTTC.